A selection of T cell receptor beta chains follows, all from one sample in a study of Ad26.COV2.S vaccination and SARS-CoV-2 variants. Only in-frame clones appear in the TCRdb table, and some are missing; sequencing was by immunoSEQ multiplex PCR. The table records about 350,000 clones, about 92% of them present only once. Sequenced here: peripheral blood, sampled after recovery from COVID-19. The receptors originated from a human donor who had recovered from COVID-19. The CDR3 runs from the conserved cysteine through the conserved F or W. A D gene is named only where the DNA matches it firmly. Size values are once, few and many counts, or a class for expanded clones, and some rows have none.

CDR3 length: 14; clone size: NA; D gene: NA; J gene: TRBJ2-7; V gene: TRBV11-2; CDR3 DNA: TGTGCCAGCAGCATCAGGGCTCTTACCTACGAGCAGTACTTC; CDR3 protein: CASSIRALTYEQYF
CDR3 length: 14; clone size: NA; D gene: NA; J gene: TRBJ1-2; V gene: TRBV10-3; CDR3 DNA: TGTGCCATCAGTGGACAGACGGTAAACTATGGCTACACCTTC; CDR3 protein: CAISGQTVNYGYTF
CDR3 length: 13; clone size: NA; D gene: NA; J gene: TRBJ2-3; V gene: TRBV27; CDR3 DNA: TGTGCCAGCAGTTTTTGGGGGAGGGATACGCAGTATTTT; CDR3 protein: CASSFWGRDTQYF
CDR3 length: 16; clone size: NA; D gene: TRBD2; J gene: TRBJ2-3; V gene: TRBV5-4; CDR3 DNA: TGTGCCAGCAGCGTCGAGCGGGGGGGCCTTGCAGATACGCAGTATTTT; CDR3 protein: CASSVERGGLADTQYF
CDR3 length: 13; clone size: NA; D gene: NA; J gene: TRBJ1-1; V gene: TRBV6-5; CDR3 DNA: TGTGCCAGCAGTTACTCGGGCGAAACCGAAGCTTTCTTT; CDR3 protein: CASSYSGETEAFF
CDR3 length: 15; clone size: NA; D gene: NA; J gene: TRBJ1-1; V gene: TRBV6-5; CDR3 DNA: TGTGCCAGCAGTTATATTCCGAGCATGAACACTGAAGCTTTCTTT; CDR3 protein: CASSYIPSMNTEAFF
CDR3 length: 13; clone size: NA; D gene: NA; J gene: TRBJ2-7; V gene: TRBV5-1; CDR3 DNA: TGCGCCAGCAGCGCGGACAGCCCCTACGAGCAGTACTTC; CDR3 protein: CASSADSPYEQYF
CDR3 length: 13; clone size: NA; D gene: NA; J gene: TRBJ2-3; V gene: TRBV13; CDR3 DNA: TGTGCCTGCCAAGACCCAGGGGTAGATACGCAGTATTTT; CDR3 protein: CACQDPGVDTQYF
CDR3 length: 15; clone size: NA; D gene: TRBD2; J gene: TRBJ2-3; V gene: TRBV9; CDR3 DNA: TGTGCCAGCAGCGCCAGCGGGGGTCGCACAGATACGCAGTATTTT; CDR3 protein: CASSASGGRTDTQYF
CDR3 length: 14; clone size: few; D gene: TRBD1; J gene: TRBJ1-2; V gene: TRBV5-1; CDR3 DNA: TGCGCCAGCAGCGGCGCCGGGACAGGGTATGGCTACACCTTC; CDR3 protein: CASSGAGTGYGYTF
CDR3 length: 18; clone size: NA; D gene: NA; J gene: TRBJ2-7; V gene: TRBV7-3; CDR3 DNA: TGTGCCAGCAGCTTAGCCCTACATCAAGGGGGAATAGATTACGAGCAGTACTTC; CDR3 protein: CASSLALHQGGIDYEQYF
CDR3 length: 17; clone size: NA; D gene: TRBD2; J gene: TRBJ2-7; V gene: TRBV9; CDR3 DNA: TGTGCCAGCAGCGTAGGCGGGAGTCTCGCCCACACCTACGAGCAGTACTTC; CDR3 protein: CASSVGGSLAHTYEQYF
CDR3 length: 11; clone size: NA; D gene: NA; J gene: TRBJ2-7; V gene: TRBV11-2; CDR3 DNA: TGTGCCAGCAGCTTAGAGCGCGAGCAGTACTTC; CDR3 protein: CASSLEREQYF
CDR3 length: 17; clone size: NA; D gene: TRBD1; J gene: TRBJ1-1; V gene: TRBV18; CDR3 DNA: TGTGCCAGCTCACCCCCCGGGACAGGGGGAGTGAACACTGAAGCTTTCTTT; CDR3 protein: CASSPPGTGGVNTEAFF
CDR3 length: 15; clone size: NA; D gene: NA; J gene: TRBJ1-2; V gene: TRBV14; CDR3 DNA: TGTGCCAGCAGCCAAGATTTCGGGGGGATATATGGCTACACCTTC; CDR3 protein: CASSQDFGGIYGYTF
CDR3 length: 13; clone size: NA; D gene: NA; J gene: TRBJ1-2; V gene: TRBV6-5; CDR3 DNA: TGTGCCAGCATAAAACCGGGGGGCTATGGCTACACCTTC; CDR3 protein: CASIKPGGYGYTF
CDR3 length: 15; clone size: NA; D gene: NA; J gene: TRBJ1-4; V gene: TRBV7-2; CDR3 DNA: TGTGCCAGCAGCTCTTTTGCCCGGGCTAATGAAAAACTGTTTTTT; CDR3 protein: CASSSFARANEKLFF
CDR3 length: 14; clone size: NA; D gene: NA; J gene: TRBJ2-3; V gene: TRBV4-3; CDR3 DNA: TGCGCCAGCAGCCAGGGGCTTAGCACAGATACGCAGTATTTT; CDR3 protein: CASSQGLSTDTQYF
CDR3 length: 17; clone size: NA; D gene: TRBD1; J gene: TRBJ2-5; V gene: TRBV7-7; CDR3 DNA: TGTGCTAGCAGCTCAAACCCGGGACAGCTTCTTCAAGAGACCCAGTACTTC; CDR3 protein: CASSSNPGQLLQETQYF
CDR3 length: 14; clone size: NA; D gene: NA; J gene: TRBJ1-5; V gene: TRBV24-1; CDR3 DNA: TGTGCCACCAGTCACCGGGCCAACTATCGGCCCCAGCATTTT; CDR3 protein: CATSHRANYRPQHF